Here is one TCR beta chain with its context. Its antigen is unknown. The data are from a study of shared clonotypes between healthy human individuals. Naive CD8 populations comprised CD45RO-negative cells positively selected for CCR7, excluding terminally differentiated effector memory CD45RA+ cells. V lost 0 bases and J lost 5, with 12 bases in between. Germline CDR1 reads MGHRA; CDR2 reads YSYEKL. This CDR3 has 15 amino acids. Study-level findings and limits: Sequencing depth was expected to influence donor clonotype sharing. Memory subsets generally showed smaller estimated richness than naive subsets did.

This table comes from immunoSEQ multiplex PCR, and its TCRdb copy is limited to in-frame clones, with some not included. Among about 610,000 clones listed, roughly 95% were seen once. The sequenced sample was naive CD8+ T cells sorted from blood. The chain couples TRBV4-1 to TRBJ2-3; D gene unclear. This TCR was recovered from a woman in her thirties in good health. The CDR3 spells CASSQDYSIEDTQYF. The CDR3 DNA follows: TGCGCCAGCAGCCAAGACTACTCCATAGAAGATACGCAGTATTTT.